Following are 30 T cell receptor beta chains from one sample sequenced in a study of T cell repertoires in cytomegalovirus infection (dated by TCRdb to the late 2010s). The instrument was an Illumina HiSeq 1500. TCRdb cleaned the public reads at Q25 with fastp, built clones with MiXCR and kept in-frame beta chains. Each record represents a unique CDR3 protein, reported with the most common genes and DNA among its rows. The sample contains around 450,000 distinct CDR3 sequences, about 33% of them found a single time. The ten most abundant clones make up roughly an eighth of the sample. The sample consisted of PBMCs. All receptors derive from a human donor in good health (CMV status not recorded). Some clones in this sample may be carry-over from other donors' samples.

V is TRBV15 and J is TRBJ1-6, with D perhaps matching TRBD1 (5 bases). CDR3 size: 17 residues. Trimming stripped 1 base from V and 5 bases from J, with 15 bases between. Germline V gene sequence: CDR1 LNHNV, CDR2 YYDKDF (reference sequence). CDR3 protein: CATSRGTTDSDNSPLHF. The CDR3 bases are TGTGCCACCAGCAGAGGTACTACCGACAGCGATAATTCACCCCTCCACTTT.

The rearrangement links TRBV5-1 to TRBJ2-7; D gene unclear. Germline-derived CDR1 and CDR2 are SGHRS and YFSETQ. This CDR3 contains 16 residues. Trimming took off 0 bases at V and 0 bases at J, with 13 bases between the two ends. The chain's CDR3 is CASSLAAATTSYEQYF. The CDR3 bases are TGCGCCAGCAGCTTGGCCGCAGCAACGACCTCCTACGAGCAGTACTTC.

The chain has TRBV2 and TRBJ2-3; 8 bases agree with TRBD1. Trimming cost V 6 bases and J 0 bases; bases outside gene matches: 5. CDR1 SNHLY and CDR2 FYNNEI come from the germline V gene. This CDR3 comprises 15 residues. CDR3 DNA: TGTGCCAGCAGCACGACAGGGGCTAGCACAGATACGCAGTATTTT. Translated, it gives CASSTTGASTDTQYF.

This clonotype has a handful of counts. The chain is built from TRBV11-2 and TRBJ1-5, with TRBD1 matching 9 bases. Germline lookup yields CDR1 SGHAT and CDR2 FQNNGV. With 4 bases clipped from V and 2 bases from J, the junction kept 9 bases outside the gene matches. CDR3 length: 17 residues. The DNA of the CDR3 is TGTGCCAGCAGCTCCGGGACAGGGAGGGCAGGCAATCAGCCCCAGCATTTT. It encodes CASSSGTGRAGNQPQHF.

This chain uses TRBV12-3 or TRBV12-4 with TRBJ1-3; no clear D. The CDR3 extends over 13 amino acids. V was clipped by 5 bases and J by 3 bases, with 8 bases between them. As DNA, the CDR3 is TGTGCCAGCAGTATGACCTATGGAAACACCATATATTTT. Its translation is CASSMTYGNTIYF.

The CDR3, as DNA: TGTGCCAGCAGTGGAGCGTACAGGGGTCAGCCCCAGCATTTT. Translating it yields CASSGAYRGQPQHF. The chain carries TRBV6-1 and TRBJ1-5, with 7 bases aligning to TRBD1. J gave up 6 bases and V 4 bases, and 6 bases lay outside the gene matches. Germline-derived CDR1 and CDR2 are MNHNS and SASEGT. The CDR3 covers 14 residues.

CDR3 region: CASSLGTSGAGYEQYF. CDR3 nucleotides: TGTGCCAGCAGCTTAGGGACTAGCGGGGCGGGGTACGAGCAGTACTTC. This chain connects TRBV7-8 to TRBJ2-7; 12 positions agree with TRBD2. CDR3 size: 16 residues. V shed 1 base and J 4 bases; nucleotides not matched to a gene: 5. Germline CDR1 reads SGHVS; CDR2 reads FQNEAQ.

This clonotype was counted only a few times. This rearrangement joins TRBV6-1 to TRBJ2-3; 7 bases map to TRBD1. J was trimmed by 7 bases and V by 7 bases; bases with no gene match: 11. Per germline, CDR1 MNHNS and CDR2 SASEGT. The CDR3 totals 14 residues. The CDR3 sequence: CASKTGAPPNTQYF. In DNA, the CDR3 is TGTGCCAGCAAAACAGGGGCACCACCTAATACGCAGTATTTT.

The table lists this clonotype with many counts. This chain links TRBV6-1 with TRBJ2-1, with 11 bases identical to TRBD2. The CDR3 has 14 amino acids. Trimming removed 6 bases from V and 4 bases from J; junction bases left unmatched: 2. Germline V lookup: CDR1 MNHNS, CDR2 SASEGT. The CDR3 DNA is TGTGCCAGCAGCGCTAGCGGGGGGTACAATGAGCAGTTCTTC. Translation gives CASSASGGYNEQFF.

This clonotype was counted a few times. The chain combines TRBV28 with TRBJ2-1, with D unresolved. V was trimmed by 8 bases and J by 3 bases, leaving 11 bases between them. CDR3 size: 13 residues. Germline assignment: CDR1 MDHEN and CDR2 SYDVKM. The CDR3 nucleotides read TGTGCCAGCGTGACGACGAACTACAATGAGCAGTTCTTC. Translated: CASVTTNYNEQFF.

The chain recombines TRBV5-1 with TRBJ1-2; no definite D call. Trimming stripped 4 bases from V and 8 bases from J, with 30 bases between. This CDR3 is built from 18 residues. Germline loops: CDR1 SGHRS, CDR2 YFSETQ. The CDR3 region is CASSTLRYKGGERGGYTF. The CDR3 coding sequence is TGCGCCAGCAGCACCCTCCGGTACAAGGGAGGTGAGCGAGGGGGCTACACCTTC.

This clonotype occurred a few times. The genes are TRBV5-1 and TRBJ2-3; D unresolved. Per the germline V gene, CDR1 is SGHRS and CDR2 is YFSETQ. V was shortened by 0 bases and J by 2 bases, with 7 bases between the two germline ends. This CDR3 region has 14 residues. The CDR3 reads CASSLVGVTDTQYF. In DNA, the CDR3 is TGCGCCAGCAGCTTGGTAGGTGTCACAGATACGCAGTATTTT.

This clonotype turned up a few times. The chain recombines TRBV29-1 with TRBJ2-7; no definite D call. This CDR3 spans 13 amino acids. Trimming left V 6 bases short and J 0 bases short, with 12 bases between. Germline V gene lookup returns CDR1 SQVTM and CDR2 ANQGSEA. The CDR3 spells CSVVPSSSYEQYF. The DNA for the CDR3 is TGCAGCGTGGTACCGTCTAGCTCCTACGAGCAGTACTTC.

This clonotype was recorded many times. The genes are TRBV11-2 and TRBJ2-1, with TRBD2 identical over 7 bases. The V gene's germline CDR1 is SGHAT and CDR2 FQNNGV. V trimming: 2 bases; J trimming: 6 bases; junction bases outside the gene matches: 1. CDR3 length: 13 amino acids. CDR3 in amino acids: CASSLSGGNEQFF. As DNA, the CDR3 is TGTGCCAGCAGCTTATCGGGAGGCAATGAGCAGTTCTTC. Using reference TRBV11-2 and TRBJ2-1 for the parts outside the CDR3, the full variable domain is EAGVAQSPRYKIIEKRQSVAFWCNPISGHATLYWYQQILGQGPKLLIQFQNNGVVDDSQLPKDRFSAERLKGVDSTLKIQPAKLEDSAVYLCASSLSGGNEQFFGPGTRLTVL.

The J gene is TRBJ1-5, the V gene TRBV15; possible D gene TRBD1, 6 bases. Germline CDR1 is LNHNV and CDR2 is YYDKDF (reference sequence). Trimming removed 3 bases at V and 13 bases at J, with 19 bases between. The CDR3 sequence is 14 residues long. The CDR3 nucleotides read TGTGCCACCAGCAGGGATGTTGGGGGCCCCCTTCAGCATTTT. This sequence encodes CATSRDVGGPLQHF.

The chain recombines TRBV2 with TRBJ2-5, with 11 bases fitting TRBD2. In germline, CDR1 is SNHLY, CDR2 FYNNEI. The CDR3 is 15 amino acids. J gave up 3 bases and V 7 bases, and 7 bases lay outside the gene matches. In nucleotides, the CDR3 is TGTGCCAGCACAGAGGGACTAGCGGCAAAAGAGACCCAGTACTTC. Its protein product is CASTEGLAAKETQYF.

This clonotype was seen more than once but under ten times. The rearrangement links TRBV2 to TRBJ2-5; 8 bases align to TRBD1. The CDR3 is 12 amino acids. V was clipped by 10 bases and J by 5 bases; unmatched bases: 6. Per the germline V gene, CDR1 is SNHLY and CDR2 is FYNNEI. CDR3 sequence (DNA): TGTGCCACCGGACAGGGTGGGGAGACCCAGTACTTC. It yields the protein CATGQGGETQYF.

The rearrangement uses TRBV6-6 and TRBJ2-1, with 11 bases aligning to TRBD2. V was pared by 10 bases and J by 7 bases, with 12 bases of the junction left unmatched. Germline loops: CDR1 MNHNY, CDR2 SVGAGI (reference sequence). CDR3 length: 15 amino acids. The chain's CDR3 is CAIGGSSGGVNEQFF. CDR3 in DNA: TGTGCCATCGGGGGGAGTAGCGGGGGGGTAAATGAGCAGTTCTTC.

This clonotype turned up a few times. The J gene is TRBJ1-6, the V gene TRBV27; D gene ambiguous. V shed 3 bases and J shed 10 bases, with 10 bases lying between them. The CDR3 is 13 residues long. Germline V gives CDR1 MNHEY, CDR2 SMNVEV (reference sequence). The CDR3 spells CASSFWEGSPLHF. The CDR3 DNA sequence: TGTGCCAGCAGTTTCTGGGAAGGATCACCCCTCCACTTT.

This clonotype was observed a few times. The chain has TRBV20-1 and TRBJ2-3; D assignment may be TRBD1 or TRBD2 (6 bases each). CDR1 is DFQATT and CDR2 is SNEGSKA in the germline V gene (reference sequence). Trimming left V 2 bases short and J 1 base short, with 16 bases between. The length of the CDR3 is 16 residues. This CDR3 is CSARFSGAWGTDTQYF. The CDR3 DNA reads as TGCAGTGCTAGATTTTCGGGGGCTTGGGGCACAGATACGCAGTATTTT.

Many counts were recorded for this clonotype. The chain carries TRBV7-6 and TRBJ1-1, with D possibly TRBD1 on 5 matching bases. V lost 5 bases to trimming and J lost 1 base, with 11 bases between them. The germline V gene has CDR1 SGHVS and CDR2 FNYEAQ. The CDR3 spans 14 residues. CDR3 sequence: CASSARDGNTEAFF. Written as DNA, the CDR3 is TGTGCCAGCAGCGCACGGGACGGGAACACTGAAGCTTTCTTT.

In this sample, this clonotype turned up many times. This rearrangement joins TRBV7-8 to TRBJ1-1; D remains unclear. The germline V gene has CDR1 SGHVS and CDR2 FQNEAQ. The CDR3 has 15 amino acids. V was pared by 5 bases and J by 1 base, with 14 bases between. The chain's CDR3 is CASSPTNLGNTEAFF. In nucleotides, the CDR3 is TGTGCCAGCAGCCCTACGAACCTCGGGAACACTGAAGCTTTCTTT.

This chain uses TRBV20-1 with TRBJ2-6; possibly TRBD1 for D (6 bases). Trimming took off 3 bases at V and 2 bases at J, with 14 bases between the two ends. Germline V lookup: CDR1 DFQATT, CDR2 SNEGSKA (reference sequence). The CDR3 contains 16 residues. The CDR3 here is CSASRQGNTGANVLTF. CDR3 in DNA: TGCAGTGCTAGCCGGCAGGGGAATACTGGGGCCAACGTCCTGACTTTC.

In this sample, this clonotype turned up many times. The chain couples TRBV29-1 to TRBJ2-7, with D possibly matching TRBD1 (5 bases). The germline gives CDR1 SQVTM, CDR2 ANQGSEA. This CDR3 is built from 13 residues. V was cut by 6 bases and J by 1 base, with 13 bases left in between. CDR3 protein: CSVSQDSSYEQYF. CDR3 nucleotide sequence: TGCAGCGTATCCCAAGACAGTTCCTACGAGCAGTACTTC.

This clonotype has a handful of counts. The germline gene is not matched at one end of the junction; a read error may be the cause. The gene calls are TRBV25-1 and TRBJ1-1, with D possibly being TRBD1 (5 bases). The CDR3 is 13 residues long. Looked up from germline, CDR1 is MGHDK and CDR2 is SYGVNS. The CDR3 protein is CARSVQGNTEAFF. In DNA, the CDR3 is TGTGCCCGCAGTGTCCAGGGGAACACTGAAGCTTTCTTT.

This clonotype was detected only a few times. The chain is built from TRBV27 and TRBJ2-1; 7 positions match TRBD1. CDR1 and CDR2 from the germline V gene are MNHEY and SMNVEV (reference sequence). After removal of 5 bases from V and 7 bases from J, the junction contained 11 bases not matched to a gene. The CDR3 is 15 amino acids. CDR3 residues: CASSPRGFRDNEQFF. The CDR3 nucleotides read TGTGCCAGCAGTCCCAGGGGGTTCCGCGATAATGAGCAGTTCTTC.

The DNA for the CDR3 is TGTGCCACCAGCAGAGCTACTAGCGGGGGGGTGTACAATGAGCAGTTCTTC. This translates into CATSRATSGGVYNEQFF. The rearrangement uses TRBV15 and TRBJ2-1; 13 bases agree with TRBD2. Trimming cost V 1 base and J 4 bases; bases outside gene matches: 4. The CDR3 extends over 17 amino acids. Germline CDR1 LNHNV, CDR2 YYDKDF (reference sequence).

The V call is TRBV4-3, the J call TRBJ1-6, with TRBD1 as a possible D gene (5 bases). CDR1 is LGHNA and CDR2 is YSLEER in the germline V gene. Deletions cut 6 bases from V and 14 bases from J, with 23 bases between. This CDR3 spans 15 amino acids. Here the CDR3 DNA reads TGCGCCAGCAGTGGAACTGACAGCCTCGTCGGGGCCCTCCACTTT. Translation: CASSGTDSLVGALHF.

The gene calls are TRBV2 and TRBJ2-2; no firm D call. The CDR3 contains 13 residues. CDR1 and CDR2 (germline): SNHLY, FYNNEI. The CDR3 loop is CAGRRGSTGELFF. CDR3 bases: TGTGCTGGACGGCGTGGATCAACCGGGGAGCTGTTTTTT.

In its sample, this clonotype was seen many times. The gene calls are TRBV7-9 and TRBJ1-1; tentatively, D is TRBD1 (5 bases). The CDR3 runs to 13 residues. Germline V lookup: CDR1 SEHNR, CDR2 FQNEAQ (reference sequence). Trimming cost V 5 bases and J 4 bases, with 11 bases left between them. The CDR3 is CASSVPGRTEAFF. The DNA of the CDR3 is TGTGCCAGCAGCGTCCCGGGGCGCACTGAAGCTTTCTTT. Using reference TRBV7-9 and TRBJ1-1 for the parts outside the CDR3, the full variable domain is DTGVSQNPRHKITKRGQNVTFRCDPISEHNRLYWYRQTLGQGPEFLTYFQNEAQLEKSRLLSDRFSAERPKGSFSTLEIQRTEQGDSAMYLCASSVPGRTEAFFGQGTRLTVV.